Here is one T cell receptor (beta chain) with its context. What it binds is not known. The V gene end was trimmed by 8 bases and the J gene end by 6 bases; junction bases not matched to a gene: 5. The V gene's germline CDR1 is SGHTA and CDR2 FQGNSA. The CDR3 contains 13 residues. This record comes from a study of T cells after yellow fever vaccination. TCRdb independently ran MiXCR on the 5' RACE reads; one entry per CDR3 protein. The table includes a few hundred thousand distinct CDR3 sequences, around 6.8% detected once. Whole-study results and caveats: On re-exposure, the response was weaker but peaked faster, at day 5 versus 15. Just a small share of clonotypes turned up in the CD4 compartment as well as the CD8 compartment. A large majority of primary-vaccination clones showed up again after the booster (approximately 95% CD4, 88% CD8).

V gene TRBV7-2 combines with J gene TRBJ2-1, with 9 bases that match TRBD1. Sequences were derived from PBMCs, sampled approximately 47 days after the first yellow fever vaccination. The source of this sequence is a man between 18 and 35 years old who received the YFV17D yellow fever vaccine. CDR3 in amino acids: CASDRQGGNEQFF. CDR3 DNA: TGTGCCAGCGATAGACAGGGGGGCAATGAGCAGTTCTTC.